A single sample is the source of the 30 T cell receptor beta chains below, sequenced in a study of blood T cell repertoires in COVID-19. This table comes from immunoSEQ multiplex PCR, and its TCRdb copy is limited to in-frame clones, with some not included. This table has about 290,000 clones, just under 85% appearing once. Sequencing was done on a sample of peripheral blood. The receptors originated from a woman in her fifties or sixties with active or convalescent COVID-19.

The rearrangement uses TRBV4-1 and TRBJ2-2, with TRBD2 as a possible D gene (7 bases). CDR1 is MGHRA and CDR2 is YSYEKL in the germline V gene. The CDR3 contains 15 residues. V lost 3 bases, J lost 7 bases, and 15 bases lay in between. DNA of the CDR3: TGCGCCAGCAGCCAGGGGAGGGGGGAGAGCGGGGAGCTGTTTTTT. It codes for CASSQGRGESGELFF.

The V and J genes are TRBV5-4 and TRBJ2-4; D call uncertain. The V gene's germline CDR1 is SGHNT and CDR2 YYREEE (reference sequence). This CDR3 has 14 residues. V dropped 2 bases and J dropped 2 bases, with 8 bases sitting between them. DNA of the CDR3: TGTGCCAGCAGCTTAGCCGCGACCAAAAACATTCAGTACTTC. Translating gives CASSLAATKNIQYF.

This sequence joins TRBV30 and TRBJ2-2; perhaps TRBD2 as D (6 bases). The CDR3 spans 16 residues. Germline loops: CDR1 GTSNPN, CDR2 SVGIG (reference sequence). V lost 2 bases and J lost 2, with 15 bases in between. The CDR3 nucleotides read TGTGCCTGGAGTTCCTCGGGACTTGATAACACCGGGGAGCTGTTTTTT. It codes for CAWSSSGLDNTGELFF.

This chain joins TRBV28 and TRBJ1-2; TRBD1 is a possible D gene (5 bases). Germline V CDR1 and CDR2: MDHEN, SYDVKM. The CDR3 is 12 amino acids. Trimming left V 1 base short and J 13 bases short, with 13 bases between. The CDR3 protein is CASSLSGRAVTF. DNA of the CDR3: TGTGCCAGCAGTTTATCAGGCAGGGCGGTCACCTTC.

The J gene is TRBJ2-1, the V gene TRBV5-6; a possible D gene is TRBD1 (5 bases). Germline V lookup: CDR1 SGHDT, CDR2 YYEEEE. V lost 2 bases and J 8 bases, leaving 17 bases between the germline ends. The CDR3 extends over 15 amino acids. CDR3 protein: CASSFGQQGWDEQFF. Written as DNA, the CDR3 is TGTGCCAGCAGCTTCGGCCAGCAGGGTTGGGATGAGCAGTTCTTC.

This clone showed up just a few times. The chain has TRBV11-2 and TRBJ1-2, with a possible D match to TRBD1 (5 bases). Trimming took off 3 bases at V and 2 bases at J, with 10 bases between the two ends. Germline CDR1 SGHAT, CDR2 FQNNGV. The CDR3 has 14 amino acids. CDR3 bases: TGTGCCAGCAGCTTTGCAGGGAACAACTATGGCTACACCTTC. It yields the protein CASSFAGNNYGYTF.

The chain employs TRBV24-1 and TRBJ2-5, with TRBD1 matching over 9 bases. The CDR3 consists of 17 residues. Trimming took 4 bases from V and 3 from J; bases not matched to a gene: 11. The V gene's germline CDR1 is KGHDR and CDR2 SFDVKD. DNA of the CDR3: TGTGCCACCAGTGACCCTCCGGGACAGGGAGGCGAAGAGACCCAGTACTTC. It translates to CATSDPPGQGGEETQYF.

V usage is TRBV7-8 and J usage is TRBJ1-3; unclear D gene. The ends were cut back, 1 base at V and 7 bases at J, with 14 bases in the middle. This CDR3 is 15 amino acids long. Germline V gives CDR1 SGHVS, CDR2 FQNEAQ. The CDR3 here is CASSLGTRVINTIYF. CDR3 bases: TGTGCCAGCAGCTTAGGAACTCGAGTTATCAACACCATATATTTT. Complete variable domain (other parts from reference TRBV7-8 and TRBJ1-3): GAGVSQSPRYKVAKRGQDVALRCDPISGHVSLFWYQQALGQGPEFLTYFQNEAQLDKSGLPSDRFFAERPEGSVSTLKIQRTQQEDSAVYLCASSLGTRVINTIYFGEGSWLTVV.

The CDR3 nucleotides are TGTGCCAGTAGTAAGGGGGGGGAGCCCTACAATGAGCAGTTCTTC. Amino acids: CASSKGGEPYNEQFF. This chain connects TRBV19 to TRBJ2-1; possible D gene TRBD2, 7 bases. Trimming took off 4 bases at V and 2 bases at J, with 12 bases between the two ends. Germline-derived CDR1 and CDR2 are LNHDA and SQIVND (reference sequence). The CDR3 runs to 15 residues.

The gene calls are TRBV19 and TRBJ2-1; possible D gene TRBD2, 5 bases. V was pared by 3 bases and J by 2 bases, with 11 bases between. CDR3 length equals 15 residues. The germline gives CDR1 LNHDA, CDR2 SQIVND (reference sequence). The CDR3 coding sequence is TGTGCCAGTAGTATGATCGGGGAGCCCTACAATGAGCAGTTCTTC. Amino acid sequence: CASSMIGEPYNEQFF.

In the case of this clone: This CDR3 is also generated by other DNA sequences in the sample. The V call is TRBV5-1, the J call TRBJ1-1, with D maybe TRBD1 (5 bases). This CDR3 contains 13 residues. CDR1 is SGHRS and CDR2 is YFSETQ in the germline V gene. The V end lost 4 bases, the J end lost 3 bases, and 10 bases lay between the germline ends. CDR3 amino acids: CASSPEGDTEAFF. For the CDR3, the DNA is TGCGCCAGCAGCCCCGAAGGGGACACTGAAGCTTTCTTT. The full variable domain, in which reference TRBV5-1 and TRBJ1-1 provide the parts outside the CDR3, is KAGVTQTPRYLIKTRGQQVTLSCSPISGHRSVSWYQQTPGQGLQFLFEYFSETQRNKGNFPGRFSGRQFSNSRSEMNVSTLELGDSALYLCASSPEGDTEAFFGQGTRLTVV.

This clone was detected only once. The chain is built from TRBV10-1 and TRBJ2-6, with TRBD1 identical over 7 bases. Germline loops: CDR1 WNHNN, CDR2 SYGVQD (reference sequence). Unmatched junction bases numbered 8, after V lost 6 bases and J lost 0 bases. This CDR3 spans 17 amino acids. The CDR3 nucleotides read TGCGCCAGCAGCTACACTTACAGGGGCTCTGGGGCCAACGTCCTGACTTTC. Translating it yields CASSYTYRGSGANVLTF.

This chain connects TRBV19 to TRBJ2-7; D is possibly TRBD1 (6 bases). This CDR3 is 13 amino acids long. CDR1 and CDR2 (germline): LNHDA, SQIVND (reference sequence). Trimming cost V 2 bases and J 2 bases, with 7 bases left between them. The CDR3 sequence is CASSIRTAYEQYF. As DNA, the CDR3 is TGTGCCAGTAGTATAAGGACAGCCTACGAGCAGTACTTC.

V is TRBV9 and J is TRBJ2-3, with a possible D match to TRBD2 (6 bases). This CDR3 comprises 15 residues. Germline V gene sequence: CDR1 SGDLS, CDR2 YYNGEE. V was pared by 0 bases and J by 0 bases, with 8 bases between. The CDR3 coding sequence is TGTGCCAGCAGCGTAGCGGGGACTAGCACAGATACGCAGTATTTT. It encodes CASSVAGTSTDTQYF.

The chain joins TRBV3-1 (or the pseudogene TRBV3-2) to TRBJ1-2, with TRBD1 matching over 9 bases. This CDR3 is 15 amino acids long. The germline CDR1 and CDR2 sequences are LGHDT and YNNKEL (reference sequence). With 4 bases clipped from V and 5 bases from J, the junction kept 8 bases outside the gene matches. Written as DNA, the CDR3 is TGTGCCAGCAGCCCTATGCCGGGACAGGGATATGGCTACACCTTC. Amino acids: CASSPMPGQGYGYTF.

The rearrangement links TRBV7-9 to TRBJ2-1, with D perhaps matching TRBD2 (6 bases). Germline lookup yields CDR1 SEHNR and CDR2 FQNEAQ (reference sequence). CDR3 size: 14 residues. Trimming took off 1 base at V and 7 bases at J, with 11 bases between the two ends. The CDR3 DNA reads as TGTGCCAGCAGCTTAGAAGCCGGGAGTAATGAGCAGTTCTTC. This sequence encodes CASSLEAGSNEQFF.

This clone was recorded a few times. This CDR3 is also generated by other DNA sequences in the sample. The V gene is TRBV6-1, the J gene TRBJ2-5, with D tentatively TRBD2 (5 bases). Germline V lookup: CDR1 MNHNS, CDR2 SASEGT. This CDR3 is built from 14 residues. Trimming removed 3 bases at V and 5 bases at J, with 13 bases between. The DNA of the CDR3 is TGTGCCAGCAGTGATGGGCCAGGCGGGGAGACCCAGTACTTC. This gives the protein CASSDGPGGETQYF.

V gene TRBV19 combines with J gene TRBJ1-5, with D maybe TRBD1 (5 bases). V was cut by 7 bases and J by 0 bases, with 19 bases left in between. This CDR3 spans 17 amino acids. Germline CDR1 is LNHDA and CDR2 is SQIVND (reference sequence). In nucleotides, the CDR3 is TGTGCCAGTACCCTTGGGCAGGGCGTAACTAGCAATCAGCCCCAGCATTTT. Its translation is CASTLGQGVTSNQPQHF.

The chain couples TRBV13 to TRBJ1-4; D is unresolved. Germline V lookup: CDR1 PRHDT, CDR2 FYEKMQ (reference sequence). The CDR3 sequence is 15 residues long. The V end was cut by 0 bases, the J end by 7 bases, with 12 bases between. CDR3 DNA: TGTGCCAGCAGCTTAGGGAGAGGGAACGGTGAAAAACTGTTTTTT. This encodes CASSLGRGNGEKLFF.

The rearrangement uses TRBV15 and TRBJ1-6; maybe TRBD1 (5 bases). Trimming left V 0 bases short and J 7 bases short, with 13 bases between. The CDR3 extends over 16 amino acids. Germline CDR1 LNHNV, CDR2 YYDKDF (reference sequence). The CDR3: CATSRDPAGGNSPLHF. For the CDR3, the DNA is TGTGCCACCAGCAGAGATCCGGCTGGGGGGAATTCACCCCTCCACTTT.

This clone was seen just once. The chain combines TRBV6-1 with TRBJ1-5; a weak D match, TRBD1 (5 bases). Trimming stripped 0 bases from V and 2 bases from J, with 11 bases between. The CDR3 is 16 residues long. Looked up from germline, CDR1 is MNHNS and CDR2 is SASEGT. CDR3: CASSEALGGGNQPQHF. The DNA of the CDR3 is TGTGCCAGCAGTGAAGCGCTCGGGGGTGGCAATCAGCCCCAGCATTTT.

V usage is TRBV14 and J usage is TRBJ1-2, with D tentatively TRBD1 (5 bases). Germline V gene data show CDR1 as SGHDN and CDR2 as FVKESK. Trimming took off 5 bases at V and 6 bases at J, with 16 bases between the two ends. CDR3 length: 14 amino acids. The CDR3 protein is CASSYSGLADGYTF. The DNA of the CDR3 is TGTGCCAGCAGCTACTCAGGGCTCGCGGATGGCTACACCTTC.

The rearrangement joins TRBV5-4 to TRBJ1-3; 8 bases agree with TRBD1. The CDR3 loop spans 18 amino acids. Germline CDR1 is SGHNT and CDR2 is YYREEE (reference sequence). The V and J ends lost 3 bases and 3 bases, in that order; junction bases with no gene match: 14. CDR3 in amino acids: CASSYSGRGLLGGNTIYF. The CDR3 DNA reads as TGTGCCAGCAGCTATTCGGGCAGGGGGCTCTTAGGTGGAAACACCATATATTTT.

The chain combines TRBV2 with TRBJ2-2, with 9 bases lining up with TRBD2. With 6 bases clipped from V and 2 bases from J, the junction kept 4 bases outside the gene matches. This CDR3 has 15 amino acids. CDR1 and CDR2 (germline): SNHLY, FYNNEI. CDR3 DNA: TGTGCCAGCAGCCAGACTAGCGGTAACACCGGGGAGCTGTTTTTT. As protein: CASSQTSGNTGELFF.

The rearrangement uses TRBV4-2 and TRBJ2-7; 7 bases match TRBD2. The CDR3 has 17 amino acids. V dropped 1 base and J dropped 4; count of bases not matched to a gene: 13. Germline V gene data show CDR1 as LGHNA and CDR2 as YNFKEQ. CDR3 residues: CASSQGPQTSVIYEQYF. The CDR3 DNA sequence: TGTGCCAGCAGCCAAGGCCCACAAACTAGCGTAATTTACGAGCAGTACTTC.

This chain connects TRBV28 to TRBJ2-3; 11 positions match TRBD2. Germline values: CDR1 MDHEN, CDR2 SYDVKM. The CDR3 is 17 residues long. Losses at the gene ends were 1 base for V and 3 bases for J; bases not matched to a gene: 6. The chain's CDR3 is CASSLLASGRSTDTQYF. CDR3 DNA: TGTGCCAGCAGTTTATTGGCTAGCGGGAGGTCTACAGATACGCAGTATTTT.

The chain recombines TRBV3-1 (or the pseudogene TRBV3-2) with TRBJ1-1; D uncertain. Germline values: CDR1 LGHDT, CDR2 YNNKEL (reference sequence). The CDR3 consists of 14 residues. V was shortened by 4 bases and J by 1 base, with 10 bases between the two germline ends. CDR3 coding DNA: TGTGCCAGCAGCCCTGGGCCGGCGAACACTGAAGCTTTCTTT. Protein: CASSPGPANTEAFF.

This clone was observed a single time. The chain employs TRBV5-4 and TRBJ1-2; D is unclear. Trimming shortened V by 0 bases and J by 4 bases, and 10 bases separated the two germline ends. The CDR3 has 14 residues. Germline CDR1 and CDR2: SGHNT and YYREEE (reference sequence). DNA of the CDR3: TGTGCCAGCAGCTTGGCCCAGGTACGCTATGGCTACACCTTC. Its protein is CASSLAQVRYGYTF.

The J gene is TRBJ2-5, the V gene TRBV7-2, with TRBD1 matching 8 bases. The length of the CDR3 is 14 residues. The J segment lost 5 bases and the V segment lost 3 bases, leaving 5 bases of the junction unmatched. CDR1 SGHTA and CDR2 FQGNSA come from the germline V gene. The CDR3 bases are TGTGCCAGCAGCTTCGACAGGGGTCCCGAGACCCAGTACTTC. Amino acid sequence: CASSFDRGPETQYF.

This chain links TRBV7-9 with TRBJ1-1; D remains ambiguous. Deletions cut 4 bases from V and 3 bases from J, with 6 bases between. Germline CDR1 reads SEHNR; CDR2 reads FQNEAQ (reference sequence). The CDR3 contains 12 residues. As DNA, the CDR3 is TGTGCCAGCAGCTACGGGGACACTGAAGCTTTCTTT. Translated: CASSYGDTEAFF.